The clone carrying this TCR beta chain was seen once. No antigen is known for it. The sample belongs to a study of cytomegalovirus exposure and HLA in healthy donors. Study conclusions and caveats: One later analysis reportedly identified an Asian-associated ancestry cluster that showed fewer N-insertions than the roughly 700-donor mean.

The PCR made use of 60 Vbeta and 13 Jbeta primers. Sequenced by immunoSEQ multiplex PCR; TCRdb stores in-frame clones only, minus some. This table has 40,000 to 55,000 clones, about three quarters appearing once. This receptor was obtained from a man younger than 35 in good health and CMV-seronegative. Sequences were obtained from PBMCs.

CDR3 DNA: TGTGCCAGCAGTGAAGCGCATCGGACTAGCGGGATGGACGAGCAGTACTTC. It codes for CASSEAHRTSGMDEQYF. The chain links TRBV6-1 to TRBJ2-7; 12 nucleotides agree with TRBD2. Germline CDR1 and CDR2: MNHNS and SASEGT. This CDR3 has 17 amino acids. J lost 5 bases, V lost 0 bases, and 8 bases had no gene match.